A single sample gave rise to the 26 T cell receptor beta chains below, sequenced in a study of cytomegalovirus exposure and HLA in healthy donors. It was with 60 Vbeta and 13 Jbeta primers that the PCR ran. Measured with immunoSEQ multiplex PCR; TCRdb has only the in-frame clones, and not every one. The sample lists more than 90,000 clones; 79% were seen once. Source material: PBMCs. These receptors all stem from a woman aged 18-30 years in good health and CMV-seropositive.

This chain joins TRBV4-2 and TRBJ2-7; tentative D call: TRBD2 (6 bases). V shed 2 bases and J shed 0 bases, with 17 bases lying between them. This CDR3 contains 17 residues. Germline V gene data show CDR1 as LGHNA and CDR2 as YNFKEQ. The CDR3 coding sequence is TGTGCCAGCAGCCAATACTTTCGCGGGAAGAGCTCCTACGAGCAGTACTTC. Translated: CASSQYFRGKSSYEQYF.

The chain couples TRBV30 to TRBJ2-4; D remains unclear. Trimming shortened V by 7 bases and J by 1 base, and 8 bases separated the two germline ends. This CDR3 has 12 amino acids. Germline values: CDR1 GTSNPN, CDR2 SVGIG (reference sequence). The CDR3 here is CAFSGAKNIQYF. CDR3 nucleotides: TGTGCCTTCTCGGGTGCCAAAAACATTCAGTACTTC.

This chain joins TRBV7-9 and TRBJ1-2; 8 nucleotides align to TRBD1. Germline lookup yields CDR1 SEHNR and CDR2 FQNEAQ (reference sequence). This CDR3 is 13 amino acids long. Trimming at V came to 5 bases and at J to 8 bases, leaving 7 bases not matched to a gene. CDR3 loop: CASSRSDRGGYTF. DNA of the CDR3: TGTGCCAGCAGCAGATCAGACAGGGGAGGCTACACCTTC.

The V call is TRBV6-5, the J call TRBJ2-5; D is perhaps TRBD1 (5 bases). The assigned J gene may be wrong: the sequence end matches TRBJ2-7 better. Germline assignment: CDR1 MNHEY and CDR2 SVGAGI. The CDR3 runs 13 residues. The CDR3 nucleotides read TGTGCCAGCAGTAGCAGGGAAACCTACGAGCAGTACTTC. It is translated as CASSSRETYEQYF.

This chain links TRBV5-1 with TRBJ1-4; 7 bases map to TRBD1. Per germline, CDR1 SGHRS and CDR2 YFSETQ. The CDR3 spans 18 residues. After removal of 5 bases from V and 3 bases from J, the junction contained 16 bases not matched to a gene. In DNA form, the CDR3 reads TGCGCCAGCAGACGCAGGACAGGTGCAGCACGAGCTAATGAAAAACTGTTTTTT. It codes for CASRRRTGAARANEKLFF.

The chain is built from TRBV4-1 and TRBJ2-6; 7 bases match TRBD1. CDR3 length: 16 residues. Germline loops: CDR1 MGHRA, CDR2 YSYEKL. V shed 4 bases, J shed 1 base, and the junction held 4 bases outside the gene matches. CDR3 protein: CASSRGTVSGANVLTF. DNA of the CDR3: TGCGCCAGCAGCCGTGGGACAGTTTCTGGGGCCAACGTCCTGACTTTC.

The gene calls are TRBV4-2 and TRBJ1-4, with D perhaps TRBD1 (5 bases). The CDR3 contains 16 residues. V dropped 3 bases and J dropped 0 bases, with 11 bases sitting between them. Germline lookup yields CDR1 LGHNA and CDR2 YNFKEQ. This chain's CDR3 is CASSHRQTPTNEKLFF. The CDR3 DNA sequence: TGTGCCAGCAGCCATCGACAGACCCCAACTAATGAAAAACTGTTTTTT.

The chain combines TRBV9 with TRBJ1-2, with TRBD1 as a possible D gene (5 bases). This CDR3 spans 11 amino acids. Germline V gene lookup returns CDR1 SGDLS and CDR2 YYNGEE. Trimming cost V 4 bases and J 8 bases, with 9 bases left between them. The CDR3 here is CASSSGLGYTF. Here the CDR3 DNA reads TGTGCCAGCAGCTCAGGGTTGGGCTACACCTTC.

This clone appeared a few times. V gene TRBV5-1 combines with J gene TRBJ1-2, with unresolved D. Germline loops: CDR1 SGHRS, CDR2 YFSETQ. This CDR3 has 12 amino acids. Trimming shortened V by 5 bases and J by 7 bases, and 12 bases separated the two germline ends. The CDR3 DNA reads as TGCGCCAGCAGTCCTGGTCGGGGTGGCTACACCTTC. It specifies CASSPGRGGYTF.

V gene TRBV4-1 combines with J gene TRBJ2-1, with 7 positions matching TRBD1. This CDR3 contains 13 residues. In germline, CDR1 is MGHRA, CDR2 YSYEKL. V lost 7 bases, J lost 5 bases, and 5 bases stayed unmatched. In DNA form, the CDR3 reads TGCGCCAGCAAGAAGGGGGCGAACAATGAGCAGTTCTTC. Translation: CASKKGANNEQFF.

V gene TRBV6-1 combines with J gene TRBJ1-1, with TRBD1 as a possible D gene (5 bases). CDR3 length: 14 amino acids. V lost 7 bases and J lost 3, with 15 bases in between. Germline loops: CDR1 MNHNS, CDR2 SASEGT. The DNA for the CDR3 is TGTGCCAGCATGACAGCGTTTTGGTACACTGAAGCTTTCTTT. Translation: CASMTAFWYTEAFF.

The gene calls are TRBV6-1 and TRBJ2-1; 9 nucleotides match TRBD1. The CDR3 covers 14 residues. Germline V gene sequence: CDR1 MNHNS, CDR2 SASEGT. J was trimmed by 5 bases and V by 9 bases; bases with no gene match: 8. CDR3 coding DNA: TGTGCCAGTCAAACAGGGGGCGCCAACAATGAGCAGTTCTTC. Amino acids: CASQTGGANNEQFF.

The rearrangement joins TRBV18 to TRBJ2-7, with TRBD2 identical over 15 bases. This CDR3 comprises 16 residues. In germline, CDR1 is KGHSH, CDR2 LQKENI. V dropped 3 bases and J dropped 3; count of bases not matched to a gene: 3. Written as DNA, the CDR3 is TGTGCCAGCTCACCCCCGGGACTAGCGGGAGGCTACGAGCAGTACTTC. Its protein is CASSPPGLAGGYEQYF.

The gene calls are TRBV27 and TRBJ2-2; unclear D gene. The CDR3 covers 15 residues. CDR1 is MNHEY and CDR2 is SMNVEV in the germline V gene (reference sequence). Trimming stripped 6 bases from V and 6 bases from J, with 17 bases between. The CDR3: CASRSGSSRPGELFF. As DNA, the CDR3 is TGTGCCAGCAGATCCGGGTCCTCTAGGCCCGGGGAGCTGTTTTTT.

The CDR3 coding sequence is TGTGCCAGCAGTCCTTTCCGAGCCCAAGAGACCCAGTACTTC. It encodes CASSPFRAQETQYF. V usage is TRBV6-5 and J usage is TRBJ2-5; D not certain. Germline CDR1 is MNHEY and CDR2 is SVGAGI. Trimming left V 5 bases short and J 1 base short, with 11 bases between. The CDR3 runs to 14 residues.

The genes are TRBV13 and TRBJ2-7; D remains ambiguous. The CDR3 has 13 residues. Germline V CDR1 and CDR2: PRHDT, FYEKMQ (reference sequence). The ends were cut back, 0 bases at V and 2 bases at J, with 5 bases in the middle. The CDR3 DNA is TGTGCCAGCAGCTTAGGTCCAGCCTACGAGCAGTACTTC. It codes for CASSLGPAYEQYF.

This chain uses TRBV28 with TRBJ1-1; the D is unclear. The CDR3 contains 16 residues. The V gene's germline CDR1 is MDHEN and CDR2 SYDVKM. V lost 7 bases, J lost 0 bases, and 18 bases lay in between. CDR3 sequence: CASITRRGYLNTEAFF. CDR3 nucleotide sequence: TGTGCCAGCATCACACGGAGAGGGTACTTGAACACTGAAGCTTTCTTT.

The rearrangement uses TRBV2 and TRBJ2-1; 8 bases map to TRBD1. This CDR3 contains 16 residues. Per the germline V gene, CDR1 is SNHLY and CDR2 is FYNNEI. V trimming: 3 bases; J trimming: 6 bases; junction bases outside the gene matches: 10. The CDR3 DNA is TGTGCCAGCAGTGACCTAGACAGGGGTTCGGGCAATGAGCAGTTCTTC. Its protein product is CASSDLDRGSGNEQFF.

This chain uses TRBV30 with TRBJ1-2, with D unresolved. The CDR3 sequence is 15 residues long. The germline V gene has CDR1 GTSNPN and CDR2 SVGIG (reference sequence). V gave up 0 bases and J gave up 4 bases, with 15 bases separating them. This CDR3 reads CAWSVGLAPGYGYTF. The DNA of the CDR3 is TGTGCCTGGAGTGTAGGTCTCGCGCCAGGCTATGGCTACACCTTC.

The chain carries TRBV5-1 and TRBJ2-3; TRBD2 matches 11 bases. The junction had 2 bases not matched to a gene; V was cut back by 0 bases and J by 5 bases. This CDR3 spans 15 amino acids. Germline CDR1 is SGHRS and CDR2 is YFSETQ. This CDR3 reads CASSLGLAGGDTQYF. As DNA, the CDR3 is TGCGCCAGCAGCTTGGGTCTAGCGGGAGGAGATACGCAGTATTTT.

The V and J genes are TRBV14 and TRBJ1-1; D uncertain. This CDR3 spans 12 amino acids. The germline CDR1 and CDR2 sequences are SGHDN and FVKESK. V was cut by 5 bases and J by 11 bases, with 15 bases left in between. CDR3 nucleotide sequence: TGTGCCAGCAGCTGGATGCGGGCAGAGGCTTTCTTT. The encoded protein is CASSWMRAEAFF.

This chain joins TRBV6-1 and TRBJ1-2; D remains ambiguous. The V gene's germline CDR1 is MNHNS and CDR2 SASEGT. This CDR3 region has 13 residues. V shed 4 bases and J shed 3 bases, with 9 bases lying between them. The CDR3 loop is CASSVQDYYGYTF. CDR3 bases: TGTGCCAGCAGTGTCCAGGACTACTATGGCTACACCTTC.

In this sample, this clone turned up a few times. The chain joins TRBV6-1 to TRBJ1-4; perhaps TRBD1 as D (5 bases). CDR3 length: 14 amino acids. V dropped 8 bases and J dropped 5 bases, with 15 bases sitting between them. The V gene's germline CDR1 is MNHNS and CDR2 SASEGT. The CDR3 here is CASSPGLANEKLFF. The CDR3 nucleotides read TGTGCCAGCTCCCCGGGACTGGCGAATGAAAAACTGTTTTTT.

This clone has a handful of counts. The gene calls are TRBV9 and TRBJ2-7; 8 bases line up with TRBD1. The CDR3 extends over 14 amino acids. V was pared by 3 bases and J by 1 base, with 3 bases of the junction left unmatched. In germline, CDR1 is SGDLS, CDR2 YYNGEE. The CDR3 DNA sequence: TGTGCCAGCAGCGAAAGGACAGGGTCCTACGAGCAGTACTTC. Translation gives CASSERTGSYEQYF.

This chain uses TRBV5-1 with TRBJ1-2, with 7 nucleotides matching TRBD1. The V segment lost 5 bases and the J segment 2 bases; nucleotides outside the gene matches: 12. Germline CDR1 SGHRS, CDR2 YFSETQ. This CDR3 spans 16 amino acids. Here the CDR3 reads CASRSRTGFDNYGYTF. CDR3 DNA: TGCGCCAGCAGATCAAGGACAGGATTCGACAACTATGGCTACACCTTC.

As DNA, the CDR3 is TGTGCCATCAGTGAGTCGGCAGGGGCGAACACTGAAGCTTTCTTT. Translation: CAISESAGANTEAFF. The J gene is TRBJ1-1, the V gene TRBV10-3; perhaps TRBD1 as D (6 bases). Germline assignment: CDR1 ENHRY and CDR2 SYGVKD. V lost 0 bases, J lost 1 base, and 9 bases lay in between. This CDR3 region has 15 residues.